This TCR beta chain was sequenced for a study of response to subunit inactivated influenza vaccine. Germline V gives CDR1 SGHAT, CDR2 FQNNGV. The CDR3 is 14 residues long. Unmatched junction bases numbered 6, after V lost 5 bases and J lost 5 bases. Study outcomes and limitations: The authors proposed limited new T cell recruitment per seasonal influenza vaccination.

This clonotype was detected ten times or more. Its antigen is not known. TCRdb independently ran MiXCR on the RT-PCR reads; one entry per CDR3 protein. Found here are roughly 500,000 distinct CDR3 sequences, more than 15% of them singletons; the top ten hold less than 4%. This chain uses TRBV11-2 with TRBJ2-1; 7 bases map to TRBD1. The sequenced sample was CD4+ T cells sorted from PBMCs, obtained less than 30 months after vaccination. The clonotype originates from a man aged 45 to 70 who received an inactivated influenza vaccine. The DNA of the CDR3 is TGTGCCAGCAGCCAAGACAGGGTCGACAATGAGCAGTTCTTC. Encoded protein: CASSQDRVDNEQFF.